The clone carrying this TCR beta chain was seen once. Its antigen is unidentified. The V and J ends lost 0 bases and 0 bases respectively, with 9 bases between them. The CDR3 spans 15 residues. The germline CDR1 and CDR2 sequences are MNHEY and SVGAGI. These data are taken from a study of shared clonotypes between healthy human individuals. Study-wide findings and caveats: A limitation of the genetic and exposure-history diversity represented arose from few donors.

Assay used: immunoSEQ multiplex PCR; TCRdb lists only in-frame clones, some missing. The table records some 2.1 million clones, just over 90% of them present only once. Naive CD8 cells lacked CD45RO, underwent positive selection for CCR7 and left out terminally differentiated effector memory CD45RA+ cells. What was sequenced was naive CD8+ T cells from PBMCs. The TCR originated in a man between 18 and 35 years old in good health. Some clones in this sample may be carry-over from other donors' samples. The chain is built from TRBV6-5 and TRBJ2-7; D remains unclear. The CDR3 bases are TGTGCCAGCAGTTACTCGAGTTACGGCTCCTACGAGCAGTACTTC. The encoded protein is CASSYSSYGSYEQYF.